This T cell receptor (beta chain) came from a study of blood T cell repertoires in COVID-19. Study background: Acute and convalescent COVID-19 specimens originated in the United States, Italy and Spain. T cells, B-cell-depleted T cells, or PBMCs provided the cDNA or gDNA that served as material.

How the authors handled the data: Estimation of nucleated cell counts relied on the amplification of reference gene primers. Method: immunoSEQ multiplex PCR; TCRdb's copy keeps in-frame clones and lacks some. The V and J calls and clone size come from that table; D and trimming were worked out from the DNA. The sample lists roughly 190,000 clones, about 87% occurring once. Trimming removed 4 bases from V and 7 bases from J, with 18 bases in between. This CDR3 comprises 16 residues. CDR1 is SGDLS, CDR2 YYNGEE, per germline. The sequencing sample was made of peripheral blood. This receptor was taken from a man between 18 and 35 years old with active or convalescent COVID-19. The rearrangement uses TRBV9 and TRBJ1-6; TRBD1 is a possible D gene (5 bases). Written as DNA, the CDR3 is TGTGCCAGCAGCCCCCGGGGGGGACTAGGGAATTCACCCCTCCACTTT. It specifies CASSPRGGLGNSPLHF.